These 22 T cell receptor beta chains were sequenced from one sample in a study of spatial heterogeneity in lung cancer. The time point: sample taken at primary tumor resection. Points from the study as a whole: Counts of expanded alpha and beta TCRs within tumors tracked the tumor nonsynonymous mutation count.

No antigen has been assigned to these receptors. TCRdb processed the 5' RACE reads anew with MiXCR; each CDR3 protein has one entry. This sample has about 12,000 distinct CDR3 sequences, with under 6% found just once. Source: lung tumor tissue, taken at surgery. These receptors were obtained from a male donor with early-stage non-small cell lung cancer.

This clonotype was counted at least ten times. Being off target in a library aimed at alpha chains, this beta chain has a size of little meaning. V usage is TRBV11-2 and J usage is TRBJ1-4; no reliable D call. From germline, CDR1 is SGHAT and CDR2 FQNNGV. CDR3 length: 12 amino acids. V was pared by 1 base and J by 8 bases, with 5 bases between. The CDR3 sequence: CASSLGEEKLFF. The CDR3 coding sequence is TGTGCCAGCAGCTTAGGGGAGGAAAAACTGTTTTTT.

Worth noting for this clonotype: Because this beta chain is a stray read in a library intended to capture alpha chains, its abundance should not be given much weight. This sequence joins TRBV7-2 and TRBJ2-1; D is uncertain. Between the trimmed V and J ends, which lost 0 bases and 9 bases, there was a span of 9 bases. CDR1 and CDR2 (germline): SGHTA, FQGNSA. There are 13 residues in the CDR3. CDR3 sequence reads: CASSLAKGGEQFF. The CDR3 bases are TGTGCCAGCAGCTTAGCCAAGGGCGGTGAGCAGTTCTTC.

Remarks on this clonotype: For a library built for alpha chains, this beta chain is a stray read; little rests on its size. This chain connects TRBV4-3 to TRBJ2-2, with D tentatively TRBD1 (5 bases). The CDR3 loop spans 15 amino acids. V lost 2 bases to trimming and J lost 6 bases, with 13 bases between them. Germline lookup yields CDR1 LGHNA and CDR2 YSLEER. CDR3 amino acids: CASSQIRGRAGELFF. The CDR3 DNA is TGCGCCAGCAGCCAAATTAGGGGTCGGGCCGGGGAGCTGTTTTTT.

In its sample, this clonotype was seen many times. Being off target in a library aimed at alpha chains, this beta chain has a size of little meaning. This chain uses TRBV6-1 with TRBJ2-1; D may be TRBD2 (6 bases). Between the trimmed V and J ends, which lost 3 bases and 10 bases, there was a span of 16 bases. The CDR3 consists of 14 residues. Germline CDR1 MNHNS, CDR2 SASEGT. The CDR3 sequence is CASSDWGLQGEQFF. The CDR3 DNA is TGTGCCAGCAGTGATTGGGGACTCCAAGGGGAGCAGTTCTTC.

This clonotype was detected ten times or more. This beta chain appears as a stray read in a library generated for alpha chains; its size is not informative. J is TRBJ1-1 and V is TRBV20-1; possible D gene TRBD1, 6 bases. V lost 1 base, J lost 4 bases, and 13 bases lay in between. CDR1 is DFQATT and CDR2 is SNEGSKA in the germline V gene (reference sequence). This CDR3 comprises 14 residues. The CDR3 here is CSARAQGGGTEAFF. The DNA for the CDR3 is TGCAGTGCTAGAGCACAGGGTGGGGGCACTGAAGCTTTCTTT.

Of note for this clonotype: Since it is a stray read in a library aimed at alpha chains, this beta chain has a size that is not meaningful. This sequence joins TRBV20-1 and TRBJ1-1, with 8 bases fitting TRBD1. Unmatched junction bases numbered 7, after V lost 5 bases and J lost 5 bases. CDR1 DFQATT and CDR2 SNEGSKA come from the germline V gene (reference sequence). The CDR3 has 13 amino acids. As DNA, the CDR3 is TGCAGTGCTGGACCGACAGGGGAAACTGAAGCTTTCTTT. Translating it yields CSAGPTGETEAFF.

This clonotype came up many times. This beta chain is off target for a library built for alpha chains, so its abundance means little. The gene calls are TRBV6-5 and TRBJ1-4; D gene uncertain. Germline CDR1 and CDR2: MNHEY and SVGAGI. V was cut by 5 bases and J by 9 bases, with 13 bases left in between. CDR3 length: 13 residues. The CDR3 sequence is CASSTALVKKLFF. Written as DNA, the CDR3 is TGTGCCAGCAGTACAGCGCTTGTTAAAAAACTGTTTTTT.

This clonotype was seen at least ten times. This beta chain came through as a stray read in a library set up for alpha chains, and its size says little. The rearrangement joins TRBV4-2 to TRBJ2-5, with 7 positions matching TRBD2. Trimming took 1 base from V and 1 from J; bases not matched to a gene: 9. The CDR3 extends over 17 amino acids. Per germline, CDR1 LGHNA and CDR2 YNFKEQ. The CDR3 loop reads CASSQVRLADFQETQYF. The CDR3 nucleotides read TGTGCCAGCAGCCAAGTTCGGCTAGCGGATTTCCAAGAGACCCAGTACTTC.

A word on this clonotype: The library was prepared for alpha chains; this beta chain is a stray read, so its frequency means little. The V call is TRBV28, the J call TRBJ1-2; D is uncertain. The germline gives CDR1 MDHEN, CDR2 SYDVKM. The CDR3 runs to 11 residues. Deletions cut 5 bases from V and 6 bases from J, with 7 bases between. In DNA form, the CDR3 reads TGTGCCAGCAGTCGCTCCGATGGCTACACCTTC. Protein product: CASSRSDGYTF.

A note on this clonotype: In a library made to pick up alpha chains, this beta chain is a stray read with a size that means little. This chain connects TRBV7-8 to TRBJ2-7; weak D call: TRBD1 (6 bases). CDR3 length equals 14 residues. Germline CDR1 is SGHVS and CDR2 is FQNEAQ. The V end lost 5 bases, the J end lost 2 bases, and 13 bases lay between the germline ends. In DNA, the CDR3 is TGTGCCAGCAGCGCTGGACAGTATACCTACGAGCAGTACTTC. Its protein is CASSAGQYTYEQYF.

This clonotype was observed many times. This beta chain slipped into a library made for alpha chains as a stray read, so its size is not meaningful. This chain links TRBV12-3 or TRBV12-4 with TRBJ1-2; a possible D gene is TRBD1 (6 bases). V dropped 6 bases and J dropped 2 bases, with 10 bases sitting between them. The CDR3 extends over 13 amino acids. CDR3 amino acids: CASRPDRNYGYTF. The CDR3 DNA sequence: TGTGCCAGCAGACCGGACAGAAACTATGGCTACACCTTC.

The sample holds many counts of this clonotype. This beta chain is a stray read from a library made for alpha chains; its abundance is not meaningful. This chain uses TRBV29-1 with TRBJ2-7, with 8 nucleotides matching TRBD1. This CDR3 spans 15 amino acids. J was trimmed by 0 bases and V by 6 bases; bases with no gene match: 10. Germline assignment: CDR1 SQVTM and CDR2 ANQGSEA. CDR3 sequence: CSVSGGLEASYEQYF. CDR3 coding DNA: TGCAGCGTCTCAGGGGGCCTCGAAGCCTCCTACGAGCAGTACTTC.

By share, this clonotype counts as medium-sized. The library was built for alpha chains, so this beta chain is an off-target read and its size means little. The DNA of the CDR3 is TGCAGCTCCCCGGGGTCGGGCACAGATACGCAGTATTTT. It yields the protein CSSPGSGTDTQYF. The rearrangement uses TRBV29-1 and TRBJ2-3, with D perhaps matching TRBD2 (5 bases). Deletions cut 8 bases from V and 1 base from J, with 13 bases between. Germline assignment: CDR1 SQVTM and CDR2 ANQGSEA. The CDR3 covers 13 residues.

This clonotype was counted ten times or more. This beta chain was picked up by a library intended for alpha chains and is off target, so its count carries little meaning. In DNA form, the CDR3 reads TGCGCCAGCAGTGAGTCTGGTTTAGACGGAGGCACTGAAGCTTTCTTT. Translating it yields CASSESGLDGGTEAFF. V gene TRBV10-1 combines with J gene TRBJ1-1, with D uncertain. This CDR3 contains 16 residues. Trimming pared 0 bases from V and 4 bases from J, leaving 15 bases between. Germline values: CDR1 WNHNN, CDR2 SYGVQD (reference sequence).

This clonotype was picked up many times. Compared with germline, one end of the junction differs, possibly owing to a read error. This beta chain is off target for a library built for alpha chains, so its abundance means little. The J gene is TRBJ2-3, the V gene TRBV28, with a weak D call TRBD1 (6 bases). Germline values: CDR1 MDHEN, CDR2 SYDVKM. The CDR3 runs 13 residues. The CDR3 loop is CASSLYFRGGQYF. The CDR3 DNA reads TGTGCCAGCAGCTTATACTTCAGGGGTGGGCAGTATTTT.

This clonotype was observed at least ten times. Found in a library prepared for alpha chains, this beta chain is an off-target read, and its abundance has little meaning. This chain joins TRBV5-1 and TRBJ2-2; D is possibly TRBD2 (5 bases). Per germline, CDR1 SGHRS and CDR2 YFSETQ. Deletions cut 0 bases from V and 3 bases from J, with 15 bases between. The CDR3 extends over 17 amino acids. The CDR3 reads CASSLAWGVEDTGELFF. Written as DNA, the CDR3 is TGCGCCAGCAGCTTGGCCTGGGGAGTTGAGGACACCGGGGAGCTGTTTTTT.

Only a few counts were recorded for this clonotype. The junction departs from germline at one end; a sequencing error may be responsible. Being off target in a library aimed at alpha chains, this beta chain has a size of little meaning. The chain links TRBV12-3 or TRBV12-4 to TRBJ2-4; D unclear. This CDR3 has 12 amino acids. The CDR3 sequence: CASSVAKNIQYF. CDR3 in DNA: TGTGCCAGCAGTGTAGCCAAAAACATTCAGTACTTC.

The table lists this clonotype with many counts. This beta chain is off target for a library built for alpha chains, so its abundance means little. This chain uses TRBV7-9 with TRBJ2-7, with 14 bases aligning to TRBD2. This CDR3 is built from 16 residues. Germline V lookup: CDR1 SEHNR, CDR2 FQNEAQ (reference sequence). The junction had 7 bases not matched to a gene; V was cut back by 5 bases and J by 4 bases. CDR3 bases: TGTGCCAGCAGCATCCCGGGACTAGCGGGGGCGTACGAGCAGTACTTC. Its translation: CASSIPGLAGAYEQYF. Complete variable domain (other parts from reference TRBV7-9 and TRBJ2-7): DTGVSQNPRHKITKRGQNVTFRCDPISEHNRLYWYRQTLGQGPEFLTYFQNEAQLEKSRLLSDRFSAERPKGSFSTLEIQRTEQGDSAMYLCASSIPGLAGAYEQYFGPGTRLTVT.

This clonotype was observed many times. A library made for alpha chains picked up this beta chain off target, so its size means little. This chain uses TRBV5-1 with TRBJ2-3; no reliable D call. The CDR3 sequence is 17 residues long. The germline V and J ends were trimmed by 0 bases and 0 bases, with 14 bases remaining between them. Looked up from germline, CDR1 is SGHRS and CDR2 is YFSETQ. The CDR3 reads CASSLARSGPSTDTQYF. DNA for the CDR3: TGCGCCAGCAGCTTGGCCCGATCGGGCCCTAGCACAGATACGCAGTATTTT.

This clonotype was observed at least ten times. The library was prepared for alpha chains; this beta chain is a stray read, so its frequency means little. The J gene is TRBJ2-1, the V gene TRBV28; D could derive from TRBD1 or TRBD2 (5 bases each). Trimming cost V 5 bases and J 6 bases, with 20 bases left between them. CDR1 and CDR2 (germline): MDHEN, SYDVKM. The CDR3 is made up of 16 amino acids. This CDR3 is CASSIHFRDGPNEQFF. DNA for the CDR3: TGTGCCAGCAGTATCCACTTCCGGGACGGGCCCAATGAGCAGTTCTTC. The complete variable domain, with remaining parts taken from reference TRBV28 and TRBJ2-1, reads DVKVTQSSRYLVKRTGEKVFLECVQDMDHENMFWYRQDPGLGLRLIYFSYDVKMKEKGDIPEGYSVSREKKERFSLILESASTNQTSMYLCASSIHFRDGPNEQFFGPGTRLTVL.

Note on this clonotype: This beta chain is a stray read from a library made for alpha chains; its abundance is not meaningful. V and J are TRBV12-3 or TRBV12-4 and TRBJ1-6, with TRBD1 identical over 8 bases. Trimming took 5 bases from V and 5 from J; bases not matched to a gene: 8. This CDR3 region has 16 residues. The CDR3 sequence: CASSRGQGLDNSPLHF. The CDR3 nucleotides are TGTGCCAGCAGTCGCGGACAGGGACTCGATAATTCACCCCTCCACTTT.

This clonotype was seen ten or more times. The library was designed around alpha chains, so this beta chain is a stray read whose abundance carries little weight. The gene calls are TRBV20-1 and TRBJ2-1, with a possible D match to TRBD1 (6 bases). This CDR3 comprises 15 residues. The germline V and J ends were trimmed by 6 bases and 7 bases, with 22 bases remaining between them. In germline, CDR1 is DFQATT, CDR2 SNEGSKA (reference sequence). CDR3 nucleotide sequence: TGCAGTGCAACGTCGGGACATACGTCTACGAATGAGCAGTTCTTC. This gives the protein CSATSGHTSTNEQFF.